One and the same sample provided the 27 T cell receptor beta chains below, sequenced in a study of blood T cell repertoires in COVID-19. Using immunoSEQ multiplex PCR, the repertoire was profiled, and TCRdb retains in-frame clones only, with some absent. The table shows some 150,000 clones, with around 89% occurring only once. Material for sequencing was peripheral blood. These receptors were obtained from a man in his 60s with active or convalescent COVID-19.

This clone was observed a single time. The rearrangement joins TRBV30 to TRBJ2-1, with 15 bases identical to TRBD2. Germline V gene sequence: CDR1 GTSNPN, CDR2 SVGIG (reference sequence). V was pared by 0 bases and J by 1 base, with 10 bases of the junction left unmatched. This CDR3 is 20 amino acids long. CDR3 bases: TGTGCCTGGAGTGTCTCCGGACTAGCGGGAGGGGAAAGGTCCTACAATGAGCAGTTCTTC. This sequence encodes CAWSVSGLAGGERSYNEQFF. Full variable domain (outside the CDR3, taken from reference TRBV30 and TRBJ2-1): SQTIHQWPATLVQPVGSPLSLECTVEGTSNPNLYWYRQAAGRGLQLLFYSVGIGQISSEVPQNLSASRPQDRQFILSSKKLLLSDSGFYLCAWSVSGLAGGERSYNEQFFGPGTRLTVL.

The chain couples TRBV6-1 to TRBJ2-5, with D perhaps TRBD1 (6 bases). CDR3 size: 14 residues. The V gene's germline CDR1 is MNHNS and CDR2 SASEGT. Trimming took 2 bases from V and 5 from J, leaving 12 bases between them. In DNA form, the CDR3 reads TGTGCCAGCAGTGAAACACAGGGCCCCGAGACCCAGTACTTC. This codes for CASSETQGPETQYF.

This chain links TRBV18 with TRBJ2-7; 7 bases line up with TRBD2. This CDR3 is built from 16 residues. The ends lost 0 bases at V and 0 bases at J; junction bases unmatched: 5. Germline values: CDR1 KGHSH, CDR2 LQKENI. The CDR3, as DNA: TGTGCCAGCTCACCACCTGTAGCGGGCCTCTCCTACGAGCAGTACTTC. It is translated as CASSPPVAGLSYEQYF.

V usage is TRBV24-1 and J usage is TRBJ1-2; D possibly corresponds to TRBD1 (5 bases). CDR1 and CDR2 (germline): KGHDR, SFDVKD. This CDR3 comprises 13 residues. Between the trimmed V and J ends, which lost 1 base and 8 bases, there was a span of 10 bases. Written as DNA, the CDR3 is TGTGCCACCAGTGATTTTCAGGGAGGGGGCTACACCTTC. It codes for CATSDFQGGGYTF.

V usage is TRBV24-1 and J usage is TRBJ1-1, with D possibly matching TRBD1 (5 bases). V was shortened by 5 bases and J by 5 bases, with 11 bases between the two germline ends. CDR1 and CDR2 from the germline V gene are KGHDR and SFDVKD. This CDR3 is built from 13 residues. The CDR3 here is CATSAQGGTEAFF. The CDR3, as DNA: TGTGCCACCAGTGCCCAGGGAGGAACTGAAGCTTTCTTT.

The count of this clone is one. The chain joins TRBV6-5 to TRBJ1-2; a weak D match, TRBD1 (5 bases). Germline V gene sequence: CDR1 MNHEY, CDR2 SVGAGI. V lost 7 bases and J lost 2, with 14 bases in between. This CDR3 comprises 14 residues. In DNA, the CDR3 is TGTGCCAGCACCTCAGGAGGGGTAAACTATGGCTACACCTTC. Its protein is CASTSGGVNYGYTF.

The rearrangement joins TRBV10-3 to TRBJ2-5; 9 bases match TRBD2. The V gene's germline CDR1 is ENHRY and CDR2 SYGVKD. This CDR3 region has 13 residues. Trimming cost V 8 bases and J 5 bases; bases outside gene matches: 6. CDR3 sequence reads: CAIGAGGVETQYF. CDR3 nucleotide sequence: TGTGCCATCGGGGCGGGAGGGGTGGAGACCCAGTACTTC.

Regarding this clone: The same CDR3 arises from other DNA sequences in this sample as well. V usage is TRBV9 and J usage is TRBJ2-1; 10 bases fit TRBD2. The V and J ends lost 0 bases and 7 bases, in that order; junction bases with no gene match: 4. CDR3 length: 15 residues. Germline-derived CDR1 and CDR2 are SGDLS and YYNGEE. CDR3: CASSVVSSGRNEQFF. CDR3 DNA: TGTGCCAGCAGCGTAGTTAGTAGCGGGAGGAATGAGCAGTTCTTC.

This clone turned up a few times. This chain links TRBV27 with TRBJ2-2; D not resolved. This CDR3 has 16 residues. Germline CDR1 reads MNHEY; CDR2 reads SMNVEV (reference sequence). Trimming left V 5 bases short and J 8 bases short, with 21 bases between. DNA of the CDR3: TGTGCCAGCAGTCCCAGTCCCCTTCTTGAGGCTGGGGAGCTGTTTTTT. Translating it yields CASSPSPLLEAGELFF.

J is TRBJ1-2 and V is TRBV18; 9 bases fit TRBD1. The CDR3 sequence is 16 residues long. CDR1 is KGHSH, CDR2 LQKENI, per germline. The ends lost 4 bases at V and 2 bases at J; junction bases unmatched: 8. The CDR3 sequence: CASSRGTGSPNYGYTF. Here the CDR3 DNA reads TGTGCCAGCTCACGAGGGACAGGGAGCCCCAACTATGGCTACACCTTC.

V usage is TRBV7-9 and J usage is TRBJ1-1; a possible D gene is TRBD1 (5 bases). V lost 5 bases and J lost 0, with 19 bases in between. CDR3 length: 17 amino acids. CDR1 and CDR2 (germline): SEHNR, FQNEAQ (reference sequence). The CDR3, as DNA: TGTGCCAGCAGCCCTCTTTGGGGGGACTACATGAACACTGAAGCTTTCTTT. Its protein product is CASSPLWGDYMNTEAFF.

This clone was detected only once. Other DNA sequences of this sample code for an identical CDR3. V gene TRBV5-8 combines with J gene TRBJ1-2; D not certain. CDR3 length: 12 residues. Per the germline V gene, CDR1 is SGHTS and CDR2 is YDEGEE. V was clipped by 0 bases and J by 4 bases, with 4 bases between them. CDR3 amino acids: CASSLAGYGYTF. The CDR3 DNA reads TGTGCCAGCAGCTTGGCCGGCTATGGCTACACCTTC.

The chain uses TRBV24-1 and TRBJ1-5; possibly TRBD1 for D (5 bases). The CDR3 runs to 15 residues. V shed 5 bases and J shed 2 bases, with 12 bases lying between them. From germline, CDR1 is KGHDR and CDR2 SFDVKD. In DNA, the CDR3 is TGTGCCACCAGTGCCGGGACTTGGGGCAATCAGCCCCAGCATTTT. This encodes CATSAGTWGNQPQHF.

This clone is a singleton in its sample. The V call is TRBV5-4, the J call TRBJ1-2, with TRBD1 identical over 9 bases. Germline V gene lookup returns CDR1 SGHNT and CDR2 YYREEE (reference sequence). V trimming: 2 bases; J trimming: 3 bases; junction bases outside the gene matches: 2. CDR3 size: 14 residues. Here the CDR3 reads CASSLQGADYGYTF. CDR3 sequence (DNA): TGTGCCAGCAGCTTACAGGGGGCTGACTATGGCTACACCTTC.

This clone has more than one count but fewer than ten. The rearrangement joins TRBV6-2 or TRBV6-3 to TRBJ2-1, with no clear D. V dropped 5 bases and J dropped 12 bases, with 17 bases sitting between them. This CDR3 has 13 amino acids. Germline values: CDR1 MNHEY, CDR2 SVGEGT. DNA for the CDR3: TGTGCCAGCAGTCTCTCCCTACCCGACACGCAGTTCTTC. Translation: CASSLSLPDTQFF.

The V call is TRBV6-5, the J call TRBJ1-2; D might be TRBD1 (5 bases). V lost 4 bases to trimming and J lost 3 bases, with 15 bases between them. The germline V gene has CDR1 MNHEY and CDR2 SVGAGI. The CDR3 length is 15 residues. This CDR3 is CASSCPPGGDYGYTF. CDR3 nucleotide sequence: TGTGCCAGCAGTTGTCCGCCCGGGGGGGACTATGGCTACACCTTC.

As to this clone: The junction departs from the called germline gene at one end, perhaps through a read error. In nucleotides, the CDR3 is TGTGCCAGTAGTGAACAGAACACTGAAGCTTTCTTT. Its translation: CASSEQNTEAFF. The chain combines TRBV2 with TRBJ1-1; D uncertain. Germline V CDR1 and CDR2: SNHLY, FYNNEI. The CDR3 is made up of 12 amino acids.

This chain joins TRBV24-1 and TRBJ1-5; D possibly corresponds to TRBD1 (5 bases). The CDR3 consists of 13 residues. Germline V gene sequence: CDR1 KGHDR, CDR2 SFDVKD. The V end lost 6 bases, the J end lost 4 bases, and 9 bases lay between the germline ends. For the CDR3, the DNA is TGTGCCACCAGTCTGGGGGGGAATCAGCCCCAGCATTTT. It yields the protein CATSLGGNQPQHF.

This clone was observed a handful of times. This chain uses TRBV7-3 with TRBJ2-2, with D possibly matching TRBD1 (5 bases). The CDR3 runs to 15 residues. V was clipped by 2 bases and J by 1 base, with 8 bases between them. CDR1 is SGHTA and CDR2 is FQGTGA in the germline V gene. The CDR3 sequence is CASSLSDKNTGELFF. CDR3 in DNA: TGTGCCAGCAGCTTATCGGACAAGAACACCGGGGAGCTGTTTTTT.

This clone was seen a handful of times. The chain links TRBV2 to TRBJ2-2, with 12 bases aligning to TRBD2. Germline CDR1 SNHLY, CDR2 FYNNEI. The trim removed 4 bases at V and 8 bases at J, leaving 5 bases unmatched. The CDR3 runs to 15 residues. The CDR3 DNA reads TGTGCCAGCAGTGGACTAGCGGGGGATTTAGGGGAGCTGTTTTTT. This sequence encodes CASSGLAGDLGELFF.

This clone was seen a single time. V usage is TRBV18 and J usage is TRBJ2-2; D gene uncertain. The germline CDR1 and CDR2 sequences are KGHSH and LQKENI. Deletions cut 0 bases from V and 6 bases from J, with 5 bases between. The CDR3 contains 13 residues. The CDR3 DNA reads as TGTGCCAGCTCACCACCACTGGCCGGGGAGCTGTTTTTT. This encodes CASSPPLAGELFF.

In this sample, this clone turned up once. V and J are TRBV7-2 and TRBJ1-4; the D gene is possibly TRBD1 (5 bases). The CDR3 totals 15 residues. The V gene lost 2 bases and the J gene lost 5 bases, with 12 bases spanning the gap. From germline, CDR1 is SGHTA and CDR2 FQGNSA. Here the CDR3 DNA reads TGTGCCAGCAGCTTACGACAGCTTCCCAATGAAAAACTGTTTTTT. Translating it yields CASSLRQLPNEKLFF.

This chain connects TRBV2 to TRBJ2-7, with D maybe TRBD1 (6 bases). Germline V gene sequence: CDR1 SNHLY, CDR2 FYNNEI. The CDR3 spans 14 residues. Trimming removed 5 bases from V and 0 bases from J, with 11 bases in between. The CDR3 sequence is CASSKNRASYEQYF. CDR3 in DNA: TGTGCCAGCAGTAAGAACAGGGCCTCCTACGAGCAGTACTTC.

This clone showed up just once. This chain uses TRBV15 with TRBJ2-3, with a tentative D call TRBD1 (5 bases). The CDR3 contains 12 residues. Trimming removed 3 bases from V and 7 bases from J, with 8 bases in between. Germline loops: CDR1 LNHNV, CDR2 YYDKDF (reference sequence). Here the CDR3 reads CATSRDKNTQYF. The CDR3, as DNA: TGTGCCACCAGCAGGGACAAAAATACGCAGTATTTT.

The chain is built from TRBV7-9 and TRBJ2-7; tentative D call: TRBD1 (6 bases). Germline V gene sequence: CDR1 SEHNR, CDR2 FQNEAQ (reference sequence). V was trimmed by 5 bases and J by 4 bases, leaving 12 bases between them. The CDR3 loop spans 13 amino acids. The CDR3 region is CASSNTQGYEQYF. CDR3 nucleotide sequence: TGTGCCAGCAGCAATACACAGGGTTACGAGCAGTACTTC.

The V and J genes are TRBV28 and TRBJ1-5; no definite D call. Trimming took 4 bases from V and 5 from J, leaving 18 bases between them. This CDR3 has 16 residues. Germline CDR1 and CDR2: MDHEN and SYDVKM. The CDR3 region is CASSSTQRISYQPQHF. The CDR3 DNA reads as TGTGCCAGCAGTTCGACACAGAGAATCTCCTATCAGCCCCAGCATTTT.

The chain links TRBV28 to TRBJ1-5, with D possibly TRBD1 on 5 matching bases. With 5 bases removed from V and 3 bases from J, the gap between germline ends came to 11 bases. Per the germline V gene, CDR1 is MDHEN and CDR2 is SYDVKM. This CDR3 spans 14 amino acids. CDR3 protein: CASSTTGLNQPQHF. The CDR3 nucleotides read TGTGCCAGCAGTACCACGGGACTCAATCAGCCCCAGCATTTT.